The 15 T cell receptor beta chains given below trace back to one sample, sequenced in a study of blood T cells in healthy people across ages. Sample-barcoded 5' priming and a J-beta primer mix drove a second PCR of roughly 7 to 11 cycles. TCRdb passed the 5' RACE reads through MiXCR, listing each CDR3 protein once. The sample yields around 700,000 distinct CDR3 sequences, more than 20% seen once. These data were likewise used in another study, on T cells of mothers and their children.

Material for sequencing was blood. The receptors derive from a boy aged 10-17 years in good health.

The V gene is TRBV28, the J gene TRBJ2-7, with 9 bases aligning to TRBD2. V gave up 8 bases and J gave up 5 bases; unmatched junction bases: 16. The CDR3 has 16 residues. Germline CDR1 is MDHEN and CDR2 is SYDVKM. This CDR3 reads CASSLVAGETYDEQYF. CDR3 sequence (DNA): TGTGCCAGCTCACTCGTAGCGGGAGAGACGTATGACGAGCAGTACTTC.

The chain recombines TRBV29-1 with TRBJ2-7; D not certain. Germline V lookup: CDR1 SQVTM, CDR2 ANQGSEA. Trimming pared 4 bases from V and 6 bases from J, leaving 19 bases between. The CDR3 runs 14 residues. CDR3 amino acids: CSVVPRSSLSEQYF. The CDR3 DNA reads TGCAGCGTTGTCCCCAGATCGAGCTTGAGCGAGCAGTACTTC.

This clonotype has ten or more counts. The V and J genes are TRBV28 and TRBJ2-7; D may be TRBD1 or TRBD2 (5 bases each). This CDR3 spans 11 amino acids. Germline CDR1 is MDHEN and CDR2 is SYDVKM. Trimming left V 6 bases short and J 2 bases short, with 5 bases between. The CDR3 DNA follows: TGTGCCAGCAGGGGGGCCTACGAGCAGTACTTC. It codes for CASRGAYEQYF.

This clonotype appeared a few times. CDR3 region: CSASPSGKASYEQYF. The CDR3 DNA reads as TGCAGTGCTAGTCCCAGCGGGAAGGCCTCCTACGAGCAGTACTTC. The chain recombines TRBV20-1 with TRBJ2-5; 7 bases fit TRBD2. The J call may not be correct, given that the DNA end is closer to TRBJ2-7. The CDR3 runs 15 residues. Germline CDR1 is DFQATT and CDR2 is SNEGSKA (reference sequence).

V usage is TRBV12-3 or TRBV12-4 and J usage is TRBJ2-5; 10 nucleotides align to TRBD2. The J call may be mistaken, given a closer DNA end match to TRBJ2-1. There are 19 residues in the CDR3. The CDR3 region is CASSPTGIAGGRPSNEQFF. The CDR3 coding sequence is TGTGCCAGCAGTCCCACAGGGATAGCGGGGGGCCGACCGAGCAATGAGCAGTTCTTC.

A few counts support this clonotype. The rearrangement joins TRBV12-3 or TRBV12-4 to TRBJ1-2; TRBD1 might be the D (5 bases). There are 14 residues in the CDR3. V lost 3 bases to trimming and J lost 4 bases, with 12 bases between them. The CDR3 nucleotides read TGTGCCAGCAGTTTCGGGGGAGGTGGCTATGGCTACACCTTC. This gives the protein CASSFGGGGYGYTF.

The count of this clonotype is one. Germline is not matched at one junction end, which may reflect a read error. The V gene is TRBV7-7, the J gene TRBJ2-7; 10 bases agree with TRBD2. The germline gives CDR1 SSHAT, CDR2 FNYEAQ (reference sequence). There are 16 residues in the CDR3. The CDR3 loop reads CASSQGLAVSLYEQYF. CDR3 bases: TGTGCTAGCAGCCAAGGACTAGCGGTGAGCCTCTACGAGCAGTACTTC.

This chain links TRBV20-1 with TRBJ2-1; 8 nucleotides align to TRBD2. The V segment lost 3 bases and the J segment 3 bases; nucleotides outside the gene matches: 10. Per germline, CDR1 DFQATT and CDR2 SNEGSKA (reference sequence). The CDR3 is 16 residues long. The CDR3 region is CSARGGGPTSYNEQFF. The CDR3 nucleotides read TGCAGTGCTAGGGGCGGGGGGCCAACGAGCTACAATGAGCAGTTCTTC.

This clonotype has more than one count but fewer than ten. The chain joins TRBV9 to TRBJ2-3, with 10 bases fitting TRBD2. The CDR3 covers 18 residues. The V and J ends lost 0 bases and 3 bases, in that order; junction bases with no gene match: 10. Germline-derived CDR1 and CDR2 are SGDLS and YYNGEE. In nucleotides, the CDR3 is TGTGCCAGCAGCGTAGAGGGGGCGAGCGGGAGGGGGACAGATACGCAGTATTTT. Protein: CASSVEGASGRGTDTQYF.

V and J are TRBV10-3 and TRBJ2-1; TRBD2 matches 8 bases. There are 15 residues in the CDR3. V trimming: 4 bases; J trimming: 4 bases; junction bases outside the gene matches: 6. The germline CDR1 and CDR2 sequences are ENHRY and SYGVKD. CDR3 in DNA: TGTGCCATCAGTGGAGCGGGAGCCTCTTACAATGAGCAGTTCTTC. Its protein product is CAISGAGASYNEQFF.

The table lists this clonotype with a few counts. The chain uses TRBV5-5 and TRBJ2-6, with 9 bases identical to TRBD2. The V gene end was trimmed by 4 bases and the J gene end by 2 bases; junction bases not matched to a gene: 10. The CDR3 is 18 amino acids. Germline CDR1 SGHKS, CDR2 YYEKEE (reference sequence). The CDR3 here is CASSRRLAEGPGANVLTF. The CDR3 DNA follows: TGTGCCAGCAGCCGAAGACTAGCGGAGGGCCCTGGGGCCAACGTCCTGACTTTC.

The chain is built from TRBV6-2 or TRBV6-3 and TRBJ2-5; tentative D call: TRBD2 (5 bases). The DNA end is more similar to TRBJ2-1, so the J call may be wrong. This CDR3 spans 17 amino acids. The germline CDR1 and CDR2 sequences are MNHEY and SVGEGT. CDR3 region: CASSFEEADLNYNEQFF. In DNA, the CDR3 is TGTGCCAGCAGCTTCGAGGAAGCGGACCTTAACTACAATGAGCAGTTCTTC.

The chain carries TRBV6-5 and TRBJ2-7, with D uncertain. V lost 0 bases, J lost 6 bases, and 12 bases lay in between. CDR1 and CDR2 from the germline V gene are MNHEY and SVGAGI. The CDR3 has 14 residues. CDR3 sequence reads: CASSYSAKRGEQYF. Written as DNA, the CDR3 is TGTGCCAGCAGTTACTCGGCTAAGAGAGGCGAGCAGTACTTC.

The J gene is TRBJ1-1, the V gene TRBV20-1, with a possible D match to TRBD1 (6 bases). Trimming pared 6 bases from V and 5 bases from J, leaving 19 bases between. Germline V gene data show CDR1 as DFQATT and CDR2 as SNEGSKA (reference sequence). This CDR3 is built from 14 residues. CDR3 amino acids: CSAPIGGQRTEAFF. CDR3 nucleotides: TGCAGTGCACCGATTGGGGGGCAACGTACTGAAGCTTTCTTT.

The chain is built from TRBV25-1 and TRBJ2-1; the match to TRBD2 covers 7 bases. Germline lookup yields CDR1 MGHDK and CDR2 SYGVNS. This CDR3 is 14 amino acids long. Trimming cost V 5 bases and J 3 bases; bases outside gene matches: 4. This CDR3 is CASSHSGDYNEQFF. In DNA, the CDR3 is TGTGCCAGCAGTCACAGCGGGGACTACAATGAGCAGTTCTTC.